These 5 T cell receptor beta chains came from one sample sequenced in a study of beta chain features in type 1 diabetes. The isolated RNA, all of it, was reverse transcribed, so expressed TCRB transcripts were what got sequenced. This table comes from immunoSEQ multiplex PCR, and its TCRdb copy is limited to in-frame clones, with some not included. The table records 900,000 or so clones, 17% of them present only once. Sequenced material: naive CD4+ T cells from blood. The receptors shown here come from a woman younger than 30 in good health.

The rearrangement joins TRBV27 to TRBJ2-7; no clear D. There are 13 residues in the CDR3. V gave up 6 bases and J gave up 2 bases, with 11 bases separating them. CDR1 is MNHEY and CDR2 is SMNVEV in the germline V gene (reference sequence). The CDR3 DNA sequence: TGTGCCAGCAGAGGAACTCCAACCTACGAGCAGTACTTC. This gives the protein CASRGTPTYEQYF.

The J gene is TRBJ1-4, the V gene TRBV6-5; D is uncertain. The germline CDR1 and CDR2 sequences are MNHEY and SVGAGI. CDR3 size: 15 residues. With 0 bases removed from V and 4 bases from J, the gap between germline ends came to 9 bases. DNA for the CDR3: TGTGCCAGCAGTTACTCGACGGGGTATAATGAAAAACTGTTTTTT. Translated: CASSYSTGYNEKLFF.

The chain recombines TRBV27 with TRBJ1-2; the match to TRBD1 covers 9 bases. CDR1 MNHEY and CDR2 SMNVEV come from the germline V gene (reference sequence). The CDR3 is 15 residues long. V gave up 5 bases and J gave up 6 bases; unmatched junction bases: 10. The CDR3 DNA reads as TGTGCCAGCAGTCAGTCCTGGGACAGGGACAATGGCTACACCTTC. It specifies CASSQSWDRDNGYTF.

This clone occurred a few times. The chain has TRBV7-3 and TRBJ2-3; maybe TRBD2 (6 bases). Germline CDR1 SGHTA, CDR2 FQGTGA. V was shortened by 6 bases and J by 3 bases, with 13 bases between the two germline ends. This CDR3 contains 14 residues. Here the CDR3 reads CASRYRRGTDTQYF. In nucleotides, the CDR3 is TGTGCCAGCAGATACAGGAGGGGTACAGATACGCAGTATTTT.

This chain links TRBV28 with TRBJ2-7; no clear D gene. The length of the CDR3 is 14 residues. CDR1 MDHEN and CDR2 SYDVKM come from the germline V gene. Trimming took 5 bases from V and 4 from J, leaving 15 bases between them. The CDR3 bases are TGTGCCAGCAGTACTCTCCAGGTAGCATACGAGCAGTACTTC. It encodes CASSTLQVAYEQYF.